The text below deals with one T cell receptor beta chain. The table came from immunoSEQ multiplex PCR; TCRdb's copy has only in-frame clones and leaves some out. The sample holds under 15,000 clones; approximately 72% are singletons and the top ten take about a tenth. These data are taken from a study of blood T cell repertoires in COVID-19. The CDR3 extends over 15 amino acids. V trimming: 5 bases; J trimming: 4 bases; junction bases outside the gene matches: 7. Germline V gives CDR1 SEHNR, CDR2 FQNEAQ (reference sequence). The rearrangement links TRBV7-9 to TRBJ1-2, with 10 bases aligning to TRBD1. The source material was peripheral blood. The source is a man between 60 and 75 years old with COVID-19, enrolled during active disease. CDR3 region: CASSPGTGARYGYTF. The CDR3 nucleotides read TGTGCCAGCAGCCCCGGGACAGGGGCCCGCTATGGCTACACCTTC.